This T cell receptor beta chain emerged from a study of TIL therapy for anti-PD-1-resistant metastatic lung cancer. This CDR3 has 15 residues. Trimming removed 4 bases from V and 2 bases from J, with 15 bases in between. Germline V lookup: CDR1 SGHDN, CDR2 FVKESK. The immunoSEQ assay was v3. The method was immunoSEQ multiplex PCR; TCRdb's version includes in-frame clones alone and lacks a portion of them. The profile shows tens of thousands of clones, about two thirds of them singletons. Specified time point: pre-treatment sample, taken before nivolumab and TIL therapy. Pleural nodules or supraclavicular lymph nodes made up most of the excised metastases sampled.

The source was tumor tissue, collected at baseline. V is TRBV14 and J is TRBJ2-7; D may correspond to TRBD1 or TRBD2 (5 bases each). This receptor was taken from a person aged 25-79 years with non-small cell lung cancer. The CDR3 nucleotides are TGTGCCAGCAGCCCACGGGGCCTGCGCCCCTACGAGCAGTACTTC. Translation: CASSPRGLRPYEQYF.